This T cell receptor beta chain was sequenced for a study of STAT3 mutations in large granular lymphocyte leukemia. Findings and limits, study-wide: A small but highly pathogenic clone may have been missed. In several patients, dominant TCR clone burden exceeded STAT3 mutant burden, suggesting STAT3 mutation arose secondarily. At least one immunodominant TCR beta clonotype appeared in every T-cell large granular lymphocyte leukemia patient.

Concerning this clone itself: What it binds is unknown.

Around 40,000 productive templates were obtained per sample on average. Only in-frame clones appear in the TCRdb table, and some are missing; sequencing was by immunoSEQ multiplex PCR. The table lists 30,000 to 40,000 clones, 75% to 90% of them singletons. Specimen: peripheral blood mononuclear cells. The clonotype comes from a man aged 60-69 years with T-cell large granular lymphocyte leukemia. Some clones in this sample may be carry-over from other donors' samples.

The CDR3: CASSTRGEGGLIYEQYF. The CDR3 DNA is TGTGCCAGTAGTACAAGGGGAGAGGGGGGCCTGATCTACGAGCAGTACTTC. The rearrangement links TRBV19 to TRBJ2-7; D might be TRBD1 or TRBD2, each matching 6 bases. Trimming took 4 bases from V and 3 from J, leaving 22 bases between them. The V gene's germline CDR1 is LNHDA and CDR2 SQIVND (reference sequence). There are 17 residues in the CDR3.